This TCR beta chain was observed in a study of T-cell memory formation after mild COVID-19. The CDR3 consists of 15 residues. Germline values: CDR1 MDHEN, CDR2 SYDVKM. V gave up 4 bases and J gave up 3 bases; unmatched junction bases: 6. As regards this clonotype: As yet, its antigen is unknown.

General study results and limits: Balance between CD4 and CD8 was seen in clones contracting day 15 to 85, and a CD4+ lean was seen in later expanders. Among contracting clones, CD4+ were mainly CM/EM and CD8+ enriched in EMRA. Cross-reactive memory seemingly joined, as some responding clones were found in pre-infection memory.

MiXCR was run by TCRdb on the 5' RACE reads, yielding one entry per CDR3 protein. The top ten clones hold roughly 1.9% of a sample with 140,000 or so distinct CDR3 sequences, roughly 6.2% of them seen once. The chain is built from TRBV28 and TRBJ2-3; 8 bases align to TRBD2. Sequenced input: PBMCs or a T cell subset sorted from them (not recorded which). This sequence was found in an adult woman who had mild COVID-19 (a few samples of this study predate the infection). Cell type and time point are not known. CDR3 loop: CASSSPGLGTDTQYF. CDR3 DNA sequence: TGTGCCAGCAGTTCCCCGGGACTAGGGACAGATACGCAGTATTTT.